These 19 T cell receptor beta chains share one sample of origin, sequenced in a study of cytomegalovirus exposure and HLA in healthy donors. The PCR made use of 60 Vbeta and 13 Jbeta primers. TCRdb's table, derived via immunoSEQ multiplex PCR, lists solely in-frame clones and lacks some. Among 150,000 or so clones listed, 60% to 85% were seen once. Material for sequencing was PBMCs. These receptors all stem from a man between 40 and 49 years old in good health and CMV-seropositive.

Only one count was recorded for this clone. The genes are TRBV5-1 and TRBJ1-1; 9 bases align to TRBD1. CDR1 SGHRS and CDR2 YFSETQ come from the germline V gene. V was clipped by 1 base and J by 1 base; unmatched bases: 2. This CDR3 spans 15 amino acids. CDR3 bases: TGCGCCAGCAGCTTGTCGGGACAGGGGAACACTGAAGCTTTCTTT. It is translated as CASSLSGQGNTEAFF. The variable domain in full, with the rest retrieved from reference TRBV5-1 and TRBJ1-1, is KAGVTQTPRYLIKTRGQQVTLSCSPISGHRSVSWYQQTPGQGLQFLFEYFSETQRNKGNFPGRFSGRQFSNSRSEMNVSTLELGDSALYLCASSLSGQGNTEAFFGQGTRLTVV.

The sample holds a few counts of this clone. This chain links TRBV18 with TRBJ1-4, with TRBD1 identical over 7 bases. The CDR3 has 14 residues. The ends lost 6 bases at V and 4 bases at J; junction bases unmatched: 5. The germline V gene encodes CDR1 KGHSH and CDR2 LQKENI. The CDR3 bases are TGTGCCAGCTCCCTCGACAGGGATAATGAAAAACTGTTTTTT. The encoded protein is CASSLDRDNEKLFF.

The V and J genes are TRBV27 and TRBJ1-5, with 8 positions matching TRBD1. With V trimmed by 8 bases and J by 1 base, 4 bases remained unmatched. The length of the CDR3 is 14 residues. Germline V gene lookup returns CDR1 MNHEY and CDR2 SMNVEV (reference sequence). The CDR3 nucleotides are TGTGCCAGCCGCCAGGGGGCGAGCAATCAGCCCCAGCATTTT. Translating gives CASRQGASNQPQHF.

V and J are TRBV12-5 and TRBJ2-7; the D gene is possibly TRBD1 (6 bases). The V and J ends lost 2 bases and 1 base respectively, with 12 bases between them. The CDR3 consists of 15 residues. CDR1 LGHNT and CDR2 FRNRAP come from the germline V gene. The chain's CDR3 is CASGLTGSTSYEQYF. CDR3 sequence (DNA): TGTGCTAGTGGTTTGACAGGGAGTACGTCCTACGAGCAGTACTTC.

CDR3 sequence reads: CASSLDIYTEAFF. CDR3 sequence (DNA): TGCGCCAGCAGCTTGGACATCTACACTGAAGCTTTCTTT. The chain combines TRBV5-1 with TRBJ1-1; D ambiguous. V was trimmed by 0 bases and J by 3 bases, leaving 6 bases between them. CDR1 and CDR2 from the germline V gene are SGHRS and YFSETQ. This CDR3 has 13 amino acids.

This CDR3 is CASSPKSSQSDTQYF. The DNA of the CDR3 is TGTGCCAGCAGTCCCAAGTCCTCCCAGTCAGATACGCAGTATTTT. This sequence joins TRBV27 and TRBJ2-3; no definite D call. Trimming removed 5 bases from V and 4 bases from J, with 16 bases in between. The length of the CDR3 is 15 residues. The germline V gene encodes CDR1 MNHEY and CDR2 SMNVEV (reference sequence).

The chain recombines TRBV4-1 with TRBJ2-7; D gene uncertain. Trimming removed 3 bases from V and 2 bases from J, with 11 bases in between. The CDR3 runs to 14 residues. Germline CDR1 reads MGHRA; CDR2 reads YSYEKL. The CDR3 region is CASSQIAETYEQYF. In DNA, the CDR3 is TGCGCCAGCAGCCAGATCGCGGAGACCTACGAGCAGTACTTC.

CDR3 bases: TGTGCCACTACCGACAGCCCCTCTGGAAACACCATATATTTT. This codes for CATTDSPSGNTIYF. The chain carries TRBV6-6 and TRBJ1-3, with a possible D match to TRBD1 (5 bases). V was cut by 10 bases and J by 0 bases, with 13 bases left in between. The germline CDR1 and CDR2 sequences are MNHNY and SVGAGI (reference sequence). The CDR3 runs 14 residues.

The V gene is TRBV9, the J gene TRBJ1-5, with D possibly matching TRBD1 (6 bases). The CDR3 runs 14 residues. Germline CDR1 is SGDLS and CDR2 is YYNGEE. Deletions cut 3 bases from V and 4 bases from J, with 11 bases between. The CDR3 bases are TGTGCCAGCAGCGACTCACAGGGAAATCAGCCCCAGCATTTT. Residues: CASSDSQGNQPQHF.

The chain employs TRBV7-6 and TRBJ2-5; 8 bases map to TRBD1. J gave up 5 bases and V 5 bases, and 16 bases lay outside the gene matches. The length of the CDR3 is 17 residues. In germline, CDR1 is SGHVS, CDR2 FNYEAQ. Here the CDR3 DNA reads TGTGCCAGCAGCAAGAGGGGTACAGGGGGGATTCGGGAGACCCAGTACTTC. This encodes CASSKRGTGGIRETQYF.

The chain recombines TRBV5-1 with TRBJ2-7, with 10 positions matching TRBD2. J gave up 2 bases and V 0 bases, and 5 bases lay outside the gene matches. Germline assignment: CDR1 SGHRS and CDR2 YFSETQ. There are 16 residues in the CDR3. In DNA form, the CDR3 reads TGCGCCAGCAGCTTGGCCGGAACTAGCGGGGCCTACGAGCAGTACTTC. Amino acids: CASSLAGTSGAYEQYF.

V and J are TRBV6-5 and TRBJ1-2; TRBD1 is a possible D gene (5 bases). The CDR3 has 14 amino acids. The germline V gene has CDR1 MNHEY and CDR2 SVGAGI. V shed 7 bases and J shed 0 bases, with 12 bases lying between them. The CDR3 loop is CASTTAGPNYGYTF. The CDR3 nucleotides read TGTGCCAGCACCACGGCGGGGCCTAACTATGGCTACACCTTC.

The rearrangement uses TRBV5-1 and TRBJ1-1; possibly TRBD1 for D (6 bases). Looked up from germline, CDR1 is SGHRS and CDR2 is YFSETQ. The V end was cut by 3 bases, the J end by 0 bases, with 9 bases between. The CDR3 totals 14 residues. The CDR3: CASSSDSLNTEAFF. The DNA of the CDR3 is TGCGCCAGCAGCTCGGACAGCTTGAACACTGAAGCTTTCTTT.

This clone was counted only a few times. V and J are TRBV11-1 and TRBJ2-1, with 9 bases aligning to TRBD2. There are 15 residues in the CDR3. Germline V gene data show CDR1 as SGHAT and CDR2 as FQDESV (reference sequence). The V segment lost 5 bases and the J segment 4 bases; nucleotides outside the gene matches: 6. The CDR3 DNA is TGTGCCAGCAGCATTAGCGGGAGATCGTACAATGAGCAGTTCTTC. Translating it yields CASSISGRSYNEQFF.

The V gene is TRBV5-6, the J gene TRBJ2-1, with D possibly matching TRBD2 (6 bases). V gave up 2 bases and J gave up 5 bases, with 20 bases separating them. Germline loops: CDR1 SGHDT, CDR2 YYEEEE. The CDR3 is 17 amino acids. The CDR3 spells CASSLRPIAALNNEQFF. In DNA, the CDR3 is TGTGCCAGCAGCTTACGTCCTATAGCGGCCCTCAACAATGAGCAGTTCTTC.

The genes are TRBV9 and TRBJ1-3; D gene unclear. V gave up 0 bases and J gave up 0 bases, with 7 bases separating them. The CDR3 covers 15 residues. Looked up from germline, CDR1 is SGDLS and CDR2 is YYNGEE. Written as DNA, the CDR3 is TGTGCCAGCAGCGTAGAGCCAGGCTCTGGAAACACCATATATTTT. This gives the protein CASSVEPGSGNTIYF. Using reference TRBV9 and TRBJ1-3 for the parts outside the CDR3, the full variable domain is DSGVTQTPKHLITATGQRVTLRCSPRSGDLSVYWYQQSLDQGLQFLIQYYNGEERAKGNILERFSAQQFPDLHSELNLSSLELGDSALYFCASSVEPGSGNTIYFGEGSWLTVV.

Here the CDR3 reads CASGSFPRSGNTIYF. The CDR3 DNA reads TGTGCTAGTGGTTCCTTCCCCCGCTCTGGAAACACCATATATTTT. This chain uses TRBV12-5 with TRBJ1-3; D gene ambiguous. The length of the CDR3 is 15 residues. CDR1 LGHNT and CDR2 FRNRAP come from the germline V gene. Trimming stripped 4 bases from V and 0 bases from J, with 10 bases between.

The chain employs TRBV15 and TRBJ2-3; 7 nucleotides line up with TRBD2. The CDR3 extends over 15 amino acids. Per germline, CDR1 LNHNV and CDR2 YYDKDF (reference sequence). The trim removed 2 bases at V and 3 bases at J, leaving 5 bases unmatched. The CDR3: CATSRQSGRTDTQYF. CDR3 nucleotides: TGTGCCACCAGCAGACAATCCGGGAGGACAGATACGCAGTATTTT.

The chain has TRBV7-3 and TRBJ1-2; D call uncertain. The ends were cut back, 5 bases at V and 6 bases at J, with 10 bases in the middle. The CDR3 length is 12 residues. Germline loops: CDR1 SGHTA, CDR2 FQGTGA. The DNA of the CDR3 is TGTGCCAGCAGCCCCCGTCTTCATGGCTACACCTTC. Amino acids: CASSPRLHGYTF.